The 18 T cell receptor beta chains presented below share a single source sample, sequenced in a study of T-cell reconstitution after alpha-beta-depleted transplantation in children. Unique molecular identifiers featured in how the TCRbeta library was prepared. TCRdb fed the PCR reads into MiXCR, producing one record per CDR3 protein. The sample includes some 240,000 distinct CDR3 sequences, 7.5% to 10% of them seen just once. This specimen consisted of PBMCs from the stem cell graft donor, obtained from the stem cell graft. These receptors were obtained from a human donor who donated a stem cell graft to a child with SCID.

V gene TRBV3-1 combines with J gene TRBJ1-1, with a tentative D call TRBD1 (6 bases). Germline CDR1 reads LGHDT; CDR2 reads YNNKEL (reference sequence). The CDR3 covers 15 residues. V lost 2 bases and J lost 4, with 14 bases in between. The CDR3 loop reads CASSQPGGRGTEAFF. The DNA for the CDR3 is TGTGCCAGCAGCCAACCCGGGGGGCGAGGCACTGAAGCTTTCTTT.

The sample holds many counts of this clonotype. V usage is TRBV5-1 and J usage is TRBJ1-6, with D perhaps matching TRBD1 (6 bases). Trimming removed 3 bases at V and 9 bases at J, with 19 bases between. CDR1 and CDR2 from the germline V gene are SGHRS and YFSETQ. The CDR3 is 16 residues long. The DNA of the CDR3 is TGCGCCAGCAGCTATGACCCAGGGGTGAATAGTTCACCCCTCCACTTT. Amino acid sequence: CASSYDPGVNSSPLHF. Combining the CDR3 with reference TRBV5-1 and TRBJ1-6 gives the whole variable domain KAGVTQTPRYLIKTRGQQVTLSCSPISGHRSVSWYQQTPGQGLQFLFEYFSETQRNKGNFPGRFSGRQFSNSRSEMNVSTLELGDSALYLCASSYDPGVNSSPLHFGNGTRLTVT.

In this sample, this clonotype turned up many times. The CDR3 protein is CSASVPGRGYGYTF. The DNA of the CDR3 is TGCAGTGCTAGCGTTCCGGGCAGAGGGTATGGCTACACCTTC. The rearrangement uses TRBV20-1 and TRBJ1-2; no firm D call. The V gene's germline CDR1 is DFQATT and CDR2 SNEGSKA (reference sequence). Deletions cut 3 bases from V and 5 bases from J, with 16 bases between. The CDR3 is 14 residues long.

This clonotype was found many times. One junction end disagrees with the germline gene, perhaps due to a read error. The chain employs TRBV24-1 and TRBJ1-4; a weak D match, TRBD1 (5 bases). The CDR3 spans 8 residues. Germline CDR1 and CDR2: KGHDR and SFDVKD. The CDR3 is CATSDRGF. CDR3 sequence (DNA): TGTGCCACCAGTGATAGGGGCTTT.

This clonotype was counted at least ten times. The rearrangement uses TRBV25-1 and TRBJ2-7, with a tentative D call TRBD1 (6 bases). CDR3 length: 11 amino acids. CDR1 and CDR2 from the germline V gene are MGHDK and SYGVNS. Trimming shortened V by 8 bases and J by 4 bases, and 9 bases separated the two germline ends. The CDR3 coding sequence is TGTGCCAGCTCCAGGGGTTACGAGCAGTACTTC. It specifies CASSRGYEQYF.

This clonotype was seen at least ten times. The gene calls are TRBV7-2 and TRBJ2-5; tentative D call: TRBD2 (5 bases). V dropped 3 bases and J dropped 5 bases, with 16 bases sitting between them. Germline-derived CDR1 and CDR2 are SGHTA and FQGNSA. This CDR3 comprises 15 residues. The CDR3 reads CASSFNTGIRETQYF. CDR3 nucleotides: TGTGCCAGCAGCTTTAACACGGGAATACGGGAGACCCAGTACTTC.

V and J are TRBV6-1 and TRBJ1-2; 11 nucleotides align to TRBD1. The CDR3 has 15 residues. V lost 7 bases and J lost 6; bases outside the gene matches: 10. Germline V CDR1 and CDR2: MNHNS, SASEGT. CDR3 nucleotide sequence: TGTGCCAGCACCATGGGGGACAGGGGGGGGAATGGCTACACCTTC. Protein sequence: CASTMGDRGGNGYTF.

Many counts were recorded for this clonotype. The J gene is TRBJ2-1, the V gene TRBV5-6; D uncertain. Per the germline V gene, CDR1 is SGHDT and CDR2 is YYEEEE. Trimming shortened V by 4 bases and J by 3 bases, and 5 bases separated the two germline ends. The CDR3 runs to 12 residues. Written as DNA, the CDR3 is TGTGCCAGCAGCCACGTCTACAATGAGCAGTTCTTC. It codes for CASSHVYNEQFF.

This clonotype was picked up a small number of times. CDR3 DNA sequence: TGCGCCAGCAGCTTGGCTTCAGGGTTTGGGGCTTCCCAGTACTTC. This translates into CASSLASGFGASQYF. The rearrangement links TRBV5-1 to TRBJ2-5; D is perhaps TRBD1 (5 bases). Trimming took 0 bases from V and 9 from J, leaving 18 bases between them. CDR1 and CDR2 (germline): SGHRS, YFSETQ. There are 15 residues in the CDR3.

This clonotype appeared many times. The chain links TRBV7-2 to TRBJ1-5; D is unresolved. V lost 3 bases and J lost 1, with 7 bases in between. This CDR3 spans 14 amino acids. Germline lookup yields CDR1 SGHTA and CDR2 FQGNSA. The CDR3 region has the DNA TGTGCCAGCAGCTTCGGCAGCAGCAATCAGCCCCAGCATTTT. It codes for CASSFGSSNQPQHF.

This clonotype appeared a few times. The chain couples TRBV7-8 to TRBJ2-5; possible D gene TRBD2, 6 bases. The CDR3 contains 16 residues. The ends were cut back, 5 bases at V and 0 bases at J, with 16 bases in the middle. CDR1 and CDR2 (germline): SGHVS, FQNEAQ. The CDR3 is CASSPRWGENQETQYF. The DNA for the CDR3 is TGTGCCAGCAGCCCGCGCTGGGGGGAGAACCAAGAGACCCAGTACTTC.

In this sample, this clonotype turned up many times. V and J are TRBV27 and TRBJ1-5; TRBD1 aligns across 7 bases. CDR3 length equals 14 residues. The germline gives CDR1 MNHEY, CDR2 SMNVEV (reference sequence). V dropped 3 bases and J dropped 2; count of bases not matched to a gene: 1. CDR3 in amino acids: CASSFTGGNQPQHF. As DNA, the CDR3 is TGTGCCAGCAGTTTTACAGGGGGCAATCAGCCCCAGCATTTT.

The table lists this clonotype with many counts. The chain joins TRBV7-9 to TRBJ2-7; 7 bases are a match to TRBD2. Germline V gene data show CDR1 as SEHNR and CDR2 as FQNEAQ (reference sequence). The CDR3 has 15 residues. V shed 3 bases, J shed 7 bases, and the junction held 12 bases outside the gene matches. In DNA form, the CDR3 reads TGTGCCAGCAGCTTCCTGGGGAGGGTAGGAGGAGAGCAGTACTTC. It specifies CASSFLGRVGGEQYF.

This clonotype was found many times. V and J are TRBV29-1 and TRBJ1-2; TRBD1 is a possible D gene (5 bases). CDR1 and CDR2 from the germline V gene are SQVTM and ANQGSEA. This CDR3 has 13 amino acids. V was cut by 6 bases and J by 4 bases, with 15 bases left in between. This CDR3 is CSVRDPPGYGYTF. CDR3 sequence (DNA): TGCAGCGTCAGGGACCCACCCGGCTATGGCTACACCTTC. Full variable domain (rest looked up from reference TRBV29-1 and TRBJ1-2): SAVISQKPSRDICQRGTSLTIQCQVDSQVTMMFWYRQQPGQSLTLIATANQGSEATYESGFVIDKFPISRPNLTFSTLTVSNMSPEDSSIYLCSVRDPPGYGYTFGSGTRLTVV.

This clonotype showed up many times. V usage is TRBV5-1 and J usage is TRBJ1-2, with D possibly being TRBD1 (5 bases). Germline V gene data show CDR1 as SGHRS and CDR2 as YFSETQ. CDR3 length: 13 amino acids. Trimming left V 0 bases short and J 8 bases short, with 11 bases between. The CDR3 region has the DNA TGCGCCAGCAGCTTGGAGGGGATATCAGGCTACACCTTC. This translates into CASSLEGISGYTF.

This clonotype was observed at least ten times. The chain has TRBV5-1 and TRBJ2-5, with D hard to call. CDR1 and CDR2 (germline): SGHRS, YFSETQ. The CDR3 is 15 residues long. Trimming left V 0 bases short and J 0 bases short, with 9 bases between. CDR3 sequence (DNA): TGCGCCAGCAGCTTGGCCGGTGATTACCAAGAGACCCAGTACTTC. It encodes CASSLAGDYQETQYF. The variable domain in full, with the rest retrieved from reference TRBV5-1 and TRBJ2-5, is KAGVTQTPRYLIKTRGQQVTLSCSPISGHRSVSWYQQTPGQGLQFLFEYFSETQRNKGNFPGRFSGRQFSNSRSEMNVSTLELGDSALYLCASSLAGDYQETQYFGPGTRLLVL.

The V and J genes are TRBV10-3 and TRBJ1-2, with D possibly being TRBD1 (5 bases). Germline V gives CDR1 ENHRY, CDR2 SYGVKD. This CDR3 is built from 13 residues. The germline V and J ends were trimmed by 7 bases and 8 bases, with 17 bases remaining between them. The DNA for the CDR3 is TGTGCCATCACCAGCTCCAGGGAGGGAGGCTACACCTTC. Its protein product is CAITSSREGGYTF.

Ten or more counts support this clonotype. This chain connects TRBV5-5 to TRBJ2-6; D gene unclear. Deletions cut 0 bases from V and 4 bases from J, with 11 bases between. This CDR3 comprises 16 residues. Germline V lookup: CDR1 SGHKS, CDR2 YYEKEE (reference sequence). The CDR3 bases are TGTGCCAGCAGCTTGGATATGGGGAAAGGGGCCAACGTCCTGACTTTC. Its translation is CASSLDMGKGANVLTF.